These 6 T cell receptor beta chains were sequenced from one sample in a study of cytomegalovirus exposure and HLA in healthy donors. The PCR ran on 60 Vbeta and 13 Jbeta primers. Only in-frame clones appear in the TCRdb table, and some are missing; sequencing was by immunoSEQ multiplex PCR. The table has fewer than 250,000 clones, approximately 86% seen once. The sample consisted of PBMCs. The receptors were gathered from a woman aged 18-29 years in good health and CMV-seronegative.

The V gene is TRBV2, the J gene TRBJ2-3; D unresolved. The V end was cut by 5 bases, the J end by 6 bases, with 6 bases between. The CDR3 has 11 residues. Looked up from germline, CDR1 is SNHLY and CDR2 is FYNNEI. CDR3 protein: CASSPRDTQYF. The DNA for the CDR3 is TGTGCCAGCAGTCCGAGGGATACGCAGTATTTT.

This clone was found a few times. The chain joins TRBV2 to TRBJ2-5; no definite D call. The CDR3 loop spans 13 amino acids. Germline CDR1 SNHLY, CDR2 FYNNEI. Trimming pared 4 bases from V and 2 bases from J, leaving 8 bases between. The CDR3 nucleotides read TGTGCCAGCAGTGGAGAAGTTCAAGAGACCCAGTACTTC. It is translated as CASSGEVQETQYF.

This clone was observed once. The V call is TRBV2, the J call TRBJ1-5, with D perhaps TRBD1 (5 bases). The germline V gene has CDR1 SNHLY and CDR2 FYNNEI. CDR3 size: 14 residues. Trimming stripped 1 base from V and 4 bases from J, with 8 bases between. The CDR3 DNA is TGTGCCAGCAGTGAAGGTCGGGGGAATCAGCCCCAGCATTTT. Its translation: CASSEGRGNQPQHF.

J is TRBJ2-7 and V is TRBV11-3, with unresolved D. Trimming shortened V by 1 base and J by 5 bases, and 12 bases separated the two germline ends. The V gene's germline CDR1 is SGHNT and CDR2 YENEEA. This CDR3 contains 14 residues. CDR3 region: CASSLAQSEDEQYF. In DNA, the CDR3 is TGTGCCAGCAGCTTAGCCCAGTCCGAAGACGAGCAGTACTTC.

The rearrangement joins TRBV6-1 to TRBJ1-3, with D possibly TRBD1 on 5 matching bases. The V end was cut by 0 bases, the J end by 0 bases, with 9 bases between. CDR1 MNHNS and CDR2 SASEGT come from the germline V gene. The CDR3 extends over 16 amino acids. The CDR3 DNA is TGTGCCAGCAGTGAAGCTGGGGCGTACTCTGGAAACACCATATATTTT. It yields the protein CASSEAGAYSGNTIYF.

This chain joins TRBV11-2 and TRBJ2-7; TRBD1 matches at 11 bases. Germline lookup yields CDR1 SGHAT and CDR2 FQNNGV. After removal of 4 bases from V and 5 bases from J, the junction contained 4 bases not matched to a gene. The CDR3 length is 14 residues. The CDR3 DNA reads as TGTGCCAGCAGCTCGGGACAGGGGGTCCACGAGCAGTACTTC. Protein product: CASSSGQGVHEQYF.